Each of the 13 T cell receptor beta chains below was sequenced from the same sample in a study of cytomegalovirus exposure and HLA in healthy donors. Use of 60 Vbeta and 13 Jbeta primers characterized the PCR. Clones were sequenced by immunoSEQ multiplex PCR, and TCRdb holds only the in-frame ones, with some missing. The repertoire consists of 160,000 or so clones, with 75% to 85% occurring once and the leading ten covering 13%. Sequenced material: PBMCs. The receptors here all came from a woman in her 50s in good health and CMV-seronegative.

This chain links TRBV13 with TRBJ2-7; TRBD2 matches 13 bases. With V trimmed by 5 bases and J by 2 bases, 3 bases remained unmatched. This CDR3 comprises 15 residues. Germline lookup yields CDR1 PRHDT and CDR2 FYEKMQ (reference sequence). The CDR3 protein is CASSHTSGRAYEQYF. CDR3 sequence (DNA): TGTGCCAGCAGCCACACTAGCGGGAGGGCCTACGAGCAGTACTTC. The complete variable domain, with remaining parts taken from reference TRBV13 and TRBJ2-7, reads AAGVIQSPRHLIKEKRETATLKCYPIPRHDTVYWYQQGPGQDPQFLISFYEKMQSDKGSIPDRFSAQQFSDYHSELNMSSLELGDSALYFCASSHTSGRAYEQYFGPGTRLTVT.

The chain recombines TRBV18 with TRBJ2-7, with 11 nucleotides matching TRBD2. The CDR3 contains 14 residues. Germline-derived CDR1 and CDR2 are KGHSH and LQKENI. V was clipped by 3 bases and J by 3 bases; unmatched bases: 1. The CDR3 DNA reads TGTGCCAGCTCACCTGGACTAGCGGGCTACGAGCAGTACTTC. Translated: CASSPGLAGYEQYF.

The J gene is TRBJ2-2, the V gene TRBV5-1; 15 bases agree with TRBD2. Germline CDR1 is SGHRS and CDR2 is YFSETQ. This CDR3 comprises 22 residues. The trim removed 0 bases at V and 0 bases at J, leaving 12 bases unmatched. DNA for the CDR3: TGCGCCAGCAGCTTGGGGTTACGGACTAGCGGGAGGGCCTCGGCGAACACCGGGGAGCTGTTTTTT. Amino acids: CASSLGLRTSGRASANTGELFF.

The chain links TRBV7-9 to TRBJ2-2; TRBD1 agrees at 7 bases. The CDR3 spans 15 residues. The V gene's germline CDR1 is SEHNR and CDR2 FQNEAQ (reference sequence). V lost 2 bases to trimming and J lost 2 bases; unmatched junction nucleotides: 2. CDR3 nucleotides: TGTGCCAGCAGCTTACAGGGGGTCAACACCGGGGAGCTGTTTTTT. Amino acid sequence: CASSLQGVNTGELFF.

V and J are TRBV5-6 and TRBJ2-1; D gene uncertain. In germline, CDR1 is SGHDT, CDR2 YYEEEE. The CDR3 is 12 residues long. Trimming removed 1 base from V and 10 bases from J, with 9 bases in between. The CDR3 sequence is CASSLRGWEQFF. CDR3 coding DNA: TGTGCCAGCAGCTTGAGAGGTTGGGAGCAGTTCTTC.

The chain combines TRBV29-1 with TRBJ1-2; the D is unclear. The CDR3 is made up of 12 amino acids. Deletions cut 8 bases from V and 2 bases from J, with 12 bases between. CDR1 SQVTM and CDR2 ANQGSEA come from the germline V gene. The CDR3, as DNA: TGCAGCCTATGGGAGGGAAACTATGGCTACACCTTC. Protein: CSLWEGNYGYTF.

This clone has only one observation. J is TRBJ2-5 and V is TRBV27; TRBD1 agrees at 7 bases. The V gene's germline CDR1 is MNHEY and CDR2 SMNVEV (reference sequence). This CDR3 contains 14 residues. Germline trimming cut 2 bases from V and 3 bases from J; bases unmatched to any gene: 3. CDR3 DNA: TGTGCCAGCAGTTTACTAGGACAGGAAGAGACCCAGTACTTC. Amino acid sequence: CASSLLGQEETQYF.

The chain couples TRBV15 to TRBJ1-2; D gene unclear. The CDR3 has 15 amino acids. Looked up from germline, CDR1 is LNHNV and CDR2 is YYDKDF (reference sequence). Trimming removed 7 bases at V and 0 bases at J, with 15 bases between. In DNA form, the CDR3 reads TGTGCCACCACCCCGGCTGCGGTAACTAACTATGGCTACACCTTC. This gives the protein CATTPAAVTNYGYTF.

This sequence joins TRBV20-1 and TRBJ1-1; no clear D. The germline V gene has CDR1 DFQATT and CDR2 SNEGSKA (reference sequence). This CDR3 is built from 11 residues. Trimming pared 0 bases from V and 9 bases from J, leaving 8 bases between. The CDR3 loop reads CSAREFGKAFF. As DNA, the CDR3 is TGCAGTGCTAGAGAGTTCGGGAAAGCTTTCTTT.

The chain carries TRBV7-2 and TRBJ1-2, with TRBD1 matching over 9 bases. V dropped 4 bases and J dropped 8; count of bases not matched to a gene: 8. Looked up from germline, CDR1 is SGHTA and CDR2 is FQGNSA. This CDR3 has 14 amino acids. CDR3 DNA: TGTGCCAGCAGCTGGGGACAGGGCTTGGGCGGCTACACCTTC. This encodes CASSWGQGLGGYTF. Filled out from reference TRBV7-2 and TRBJ1-2, the complete variable domain reads GAGVSQSPSNKVTEKGKDVELRCDPISGHTALYWYRQSLGQGLEFLIYFQGNSAPDKSGLPSDRFSAERTGGSVSTLTIQRTQQEDSAVYLCASSWGQGLGGYTFGSGTRLTVV.

This clone was picked up one time. J is TRBJ2-1 and V is TRBV28; possibly TRBD2 for D (6 bases). Germline CDR1 is MDHEN and CDR2 is SYDVKM. This CDR3 comprises 13 residues. The CDR3 reads CATLTGGTNEQFF. CDR3 in DNA: TGTGCGACACTCACCGGAGGGACCAATGAGCAGTTCTTC.

This sequence joins TRBV19 and TRBJ2-2, with 8 bases aligning to TRBD1. V gave up 5 bases and J gave up 3 bases; unmatched junction bases: 11. CDR1 and CDR2 (germline): LNHDA, SQIVND (reference sequence). The CDR3 length is 17 residues. CDR3: CASSFLPGGWDTGELFF. CDR3 DNA sequence: TGTGCCAGTAGTTTTTTACCAGGGGGCTGGGACACCGGGGAGCTGTTTTTT.

The genes are TRBV7-2 and TRBJ2-7; TRBD2 matches at 10 bases. The CDR3 runs to 14 residues. V trimming: 5 bases; J trimming: 7 bases; junction bases outside the gene matches: 8. Germline loops: CDR1 SGHTA, CDR2 FQGNSA. CDR3 amino acids: CASSQTGLAREQYF. DNA of the CDR3: TGTGCCAGCAGCCAAACGGGACTAGCGAGAGAGCAGTACTTC.